The present entry profiles one T cell receptor (beta chain) with its context. This specimen belongs to a study of blood T cells in healthy people across ages. A second roughly 6 to 11 cycle PCR used barcoded and J-beta primers. Every single cDNA molecule received a tag from a template-switch adaptor with 12 random nucleotides. From each sample, at least 3 million paired-end reads containing CDR3 were obtained. TCRdb re-analysed the 5' RACE reads in MiXCR, keeping a single row per CDR3 protein. The sample gives over 950,000 distinct CDR3 sequences, roughly two fifths of which show up once; roughly 14% is in the top ten. Trimming pared 5 bases from V and 3 bases from J, leaving 18 bases between. CDR1 is SGHRS and CDR2 is YFSETQ in the germline V gene. The CDR3 is 16 residues long. Sample donors were healthy Caucasian individuals that came from Russia, aged roughly 6 to 95.

This TCR was sampled from a man younger than 35 in good health. The sample taken for sequencing was blood. The chain uses TRBV5-1 and TRBJ2-1; D tentatively fits TRBD1 or TRBD2 (5 bases each). CDR3 nucleotide sequence: TGCGCCAGCAGTCTACAGGAGGTTTGGGGCTACAATGAGCAGTTCTTC. It yields the protein CASSLQEVWGYNEQFF.